This T cell receptor beta chain was observed in a study of blood T cell repertoires in COVID-19 (dated by TCRdb to 2018 to 2021). Regarding the complete study: Samples from collaborators originated in the United States, Italy and Spain and spanned both the acute and convalescent phases of COVID-19. The material from the prospective study consisted of cDNA or gDNA derived from T cells, B-cell-depleted T cells, or PBMCs. Subjects who had been exposed to COVID-19, were actively infected with it, or had recovered from it provided the deeply sampled blood TCRbeta repertoires that made up the dataset. The repertoires were released in a freely available public database intended as a resource for research on the immune response to SARS-CoV-2. Samples came from the ongoing ImmuneRACE study (first 160 participants) plus 1,254 subjects from 6 global collaborators. The sample metadata nearly always contained a de-identified subject ID, COVID-19 status, age in years and sex. Where available, HLA class I and class II types were obtained from metadata supplied by the sample provider rather than from assay-based typing.

This clone has a handful of counts. The specificity of this receptor is unknown. Nothing much larger sits one base from this clone, and base qualities are not available. CDR1 and CDR2 were assigned from the germline V gene as MGHRA and YSYEKL. The CDR3 holds 15 amino acids from the cysteine to the phenylalanine. The retained sequence is limited to the CDR3, 45 bases, with the frame set at the first base. The junction carries 9 bases between V and J, which are trimmed by 0 bases and 1 base respectively. Broad study findings and their caveats: The quantity of clinical and demographic metadata differed by source and by participant and was supplied without curation.

The collaborating institutions used their own protocols to collect whole blood in K2EDTA tubes. Collaborator samples were shipped for TCRbeta analysis as frozen whole blood, isolated PBMCs, or DNA extracted from either sample type. TCRbeta CDR3 regions were amplified from genomic DNA by means of the immunoSEQ Assay, a bias-controlled multiplex PCR. The authors processed their data as follows. The number of nucleated cells in each sample was estimated by amplification of reference gene primers within the assay. To quantify the absolute abundance of each unique TCRbeta CDR3 rearrangement, sequence reads were collapsed and filtered. For each sample, productive Simpson clonality was calculated by taking the square root of Simpson's diversity index across productive rearrangements. Held by TCRdb, this immuneACCESS table contains in-frame sequences only and omits some clones. Under half of the omission traces to an unresolved V gene where checked; the cause of the rest is unknown. The DNA was the basis for D and trimming; V, J and clone size are from that table. Counted in this sample were a few hundred thousand clones; about 87% of them appeared once. 1.5% to 2% of the sample is in the top ten clones.

This sequence uses TRBV4-1 and TRBJ1-1; the D region possibly corresponds to TRBD1 (5 bases align). The source material was peripheral blood. This clonotype originated in a man in his sixties or seventies with acute or convalescent COVID-19. At the DNA level, the sequence is TGCGCCAGCAGCCAAGAGAGGACAAGGAACACTGAAGCTTTCTTT. Protein translation: CASSQERTRNTEAFF.